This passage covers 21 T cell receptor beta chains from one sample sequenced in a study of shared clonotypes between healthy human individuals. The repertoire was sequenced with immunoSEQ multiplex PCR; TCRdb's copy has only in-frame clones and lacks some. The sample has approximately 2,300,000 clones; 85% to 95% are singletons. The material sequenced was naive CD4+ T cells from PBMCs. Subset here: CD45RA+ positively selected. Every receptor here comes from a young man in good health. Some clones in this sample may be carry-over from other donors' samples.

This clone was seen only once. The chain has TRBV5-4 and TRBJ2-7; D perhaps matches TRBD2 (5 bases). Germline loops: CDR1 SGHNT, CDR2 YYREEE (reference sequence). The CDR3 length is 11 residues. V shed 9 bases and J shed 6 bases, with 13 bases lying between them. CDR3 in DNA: TGTGCCACTTCCTCGGACTCCGAGCAGTACTTC. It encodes CATSSDSEQYF.

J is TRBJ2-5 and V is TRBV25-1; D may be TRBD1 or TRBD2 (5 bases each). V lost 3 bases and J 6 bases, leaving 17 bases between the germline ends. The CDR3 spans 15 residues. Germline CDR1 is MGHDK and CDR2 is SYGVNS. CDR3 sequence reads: CASSESLGPGKTQYF. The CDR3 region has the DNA TGTGCCAGCAGTGAGTCCCTGGGACCCGGGAAGACCCAGTACTTC.

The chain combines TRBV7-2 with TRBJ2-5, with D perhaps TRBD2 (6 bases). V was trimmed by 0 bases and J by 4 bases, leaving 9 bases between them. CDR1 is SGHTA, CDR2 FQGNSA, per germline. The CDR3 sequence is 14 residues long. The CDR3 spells CASSLARGTETQYF. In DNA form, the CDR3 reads TGTGCCAGCAGCTTAGCGCGGGGCACAGAGACCCAGTACTTC.

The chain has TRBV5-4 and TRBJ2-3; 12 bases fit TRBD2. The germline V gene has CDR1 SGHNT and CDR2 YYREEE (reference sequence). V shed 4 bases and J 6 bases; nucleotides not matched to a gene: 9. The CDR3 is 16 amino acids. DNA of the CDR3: TGTGCCAGCAGCCCGTTGACTAGCGGGAGATCGGATACGCAGTATTTT. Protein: CASSPLTSGRSDTQYF.

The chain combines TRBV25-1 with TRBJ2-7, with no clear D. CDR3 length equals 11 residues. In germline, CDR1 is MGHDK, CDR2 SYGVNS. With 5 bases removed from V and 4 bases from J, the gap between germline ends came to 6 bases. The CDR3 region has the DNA TGTGCCAGCAGTCATCTTTACGAGCAGTACTTC. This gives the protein CASSHLYEQYF.

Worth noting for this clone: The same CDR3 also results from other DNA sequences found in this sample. The CDR3 bases are TGTGCCAGCAGTTTATCGCGGAACACTGAAGCTTTCTTT. This codes for CASSLSRNTEAFF. J is TRBJ1-1 and V is TRBV27; D ambiguous. In germline, CDR1 is MNHEY, CDR2 SMNVEV (reference sequence). V was trimmed by 0 bases and J by 1 base, leaving 3 bases between them. The CDR3 contains 13 residues.

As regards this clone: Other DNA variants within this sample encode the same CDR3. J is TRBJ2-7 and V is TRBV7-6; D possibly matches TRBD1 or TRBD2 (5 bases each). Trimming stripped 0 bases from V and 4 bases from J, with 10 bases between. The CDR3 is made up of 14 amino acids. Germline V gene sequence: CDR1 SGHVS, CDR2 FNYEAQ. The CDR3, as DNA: TGTGCCAGCAGCTTAGCCGGGACGGCTTACGAGCAGTACTTC. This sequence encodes CASSLAGTAYEQYF.

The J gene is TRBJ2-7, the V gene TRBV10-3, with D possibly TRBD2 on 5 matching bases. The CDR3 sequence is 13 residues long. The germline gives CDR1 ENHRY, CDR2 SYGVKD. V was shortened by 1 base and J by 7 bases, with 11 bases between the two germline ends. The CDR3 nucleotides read TGTGCCATCAGTGAGTACCAGTCGGGGGAGCAGTACTTC. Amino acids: CAISEYQSGEQYF.

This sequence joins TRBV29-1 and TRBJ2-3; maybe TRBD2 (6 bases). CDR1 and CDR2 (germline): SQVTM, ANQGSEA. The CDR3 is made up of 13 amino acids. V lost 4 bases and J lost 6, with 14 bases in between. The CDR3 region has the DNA TGCAGCGTTGCCCCCGCTAGCGCTGATACGCAGTATTTT. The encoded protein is CSVAPASADTQYF.

CDR3 nucleotide sequence: TGTGCCAGCAGTTACCCCCCAGGGAAGGGAAACTATGGCTACACCTTC. As protein: CASSYPPGKGNYGYTF. V usage is TRBV6-5 and J usage is TRBJ1-2; tentative D call: TRBD1 (5 bases). This CDR3 comprises 16 residues. The germline V and J ends were trimmed by 2 bases and 2 bases, with 15 bases remaining between them. Per the germline V gene, CDR1 is MNHEY and CDR2 is SVGAGI.

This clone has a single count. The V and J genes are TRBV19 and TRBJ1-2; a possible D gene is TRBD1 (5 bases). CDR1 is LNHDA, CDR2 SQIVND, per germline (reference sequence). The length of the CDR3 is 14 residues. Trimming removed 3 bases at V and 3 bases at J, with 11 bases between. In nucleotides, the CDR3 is TGTGCCAGTAGTATTGATAGGGGTGACTATGGCTACACCTTC. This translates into CASSIDRGDYGYTF.

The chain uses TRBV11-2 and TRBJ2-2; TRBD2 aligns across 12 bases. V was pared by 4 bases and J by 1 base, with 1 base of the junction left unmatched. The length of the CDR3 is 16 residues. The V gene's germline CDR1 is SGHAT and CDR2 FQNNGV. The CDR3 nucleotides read TGTGCCAGCAGCTGGGGACTAGCGGGGAACACCGGGGAGCTGTTTTTT. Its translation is CASSWGLAGNTGELFF.

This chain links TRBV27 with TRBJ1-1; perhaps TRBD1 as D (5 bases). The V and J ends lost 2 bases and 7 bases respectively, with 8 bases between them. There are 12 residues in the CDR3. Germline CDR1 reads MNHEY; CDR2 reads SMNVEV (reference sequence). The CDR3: CASSLGGGEAFF. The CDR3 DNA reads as TGTGCCAGCAGTTTAGGGGGTGGTGAAGCTTTCTTT.

The CDR3 sequence is CASSPSSSRAAGSYEQYF. CDR3 in DNA: TGTGCCAGCTCACCATCCTCATCTAGGGCGGCCGGCTCCTACGAGCAGTACTTC. The chain uses TRBV18 and TRBJ2-7, with no clear D. The CDR3 is made up of 18 amino acids. CDR1 is KGHSH, CDR2 LQKENI, per germline. Trimming stripped 2 bases from V and 0 bases from J, with 20 bases between.

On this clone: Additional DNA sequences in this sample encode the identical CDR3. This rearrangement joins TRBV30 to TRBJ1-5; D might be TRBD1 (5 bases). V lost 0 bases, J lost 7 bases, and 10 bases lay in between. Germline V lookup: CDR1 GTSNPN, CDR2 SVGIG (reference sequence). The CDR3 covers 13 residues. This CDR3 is CAWSVQEGQPQHF. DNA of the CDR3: TGTGCCTGGAGTGTACAAGAGGGGCAGCCCCAGCATTTT.

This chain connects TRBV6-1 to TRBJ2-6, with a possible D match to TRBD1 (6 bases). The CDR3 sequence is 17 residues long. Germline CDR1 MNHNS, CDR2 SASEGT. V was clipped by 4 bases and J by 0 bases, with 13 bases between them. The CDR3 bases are TGTGCCAGCAGTGGACAGGACCTCTCCTCTGGGGCCAACGTCCTGACTTTC. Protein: CASSGQDLSSGANVLTF.

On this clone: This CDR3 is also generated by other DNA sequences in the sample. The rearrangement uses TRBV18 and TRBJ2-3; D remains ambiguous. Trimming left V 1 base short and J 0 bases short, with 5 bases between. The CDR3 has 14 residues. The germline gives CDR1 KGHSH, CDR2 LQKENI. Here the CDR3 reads CASSPLRSTDTQYF. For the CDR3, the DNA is TGTGCCAGCTCACCACTCAGGAGCACAGATACGCAGTATTTT.

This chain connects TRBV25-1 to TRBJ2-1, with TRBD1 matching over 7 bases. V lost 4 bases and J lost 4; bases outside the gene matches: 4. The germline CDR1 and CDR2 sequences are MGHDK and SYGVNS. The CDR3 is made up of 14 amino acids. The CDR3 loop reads CASSVGDRYNEQFF. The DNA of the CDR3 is TGTGCCAGCAGTGTAGGGGACAGATACAATGAGCAGTTCTTC.

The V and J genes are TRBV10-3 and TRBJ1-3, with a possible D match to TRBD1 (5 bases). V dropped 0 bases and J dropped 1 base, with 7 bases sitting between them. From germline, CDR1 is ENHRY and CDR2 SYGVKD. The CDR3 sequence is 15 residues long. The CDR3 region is CAISESAGSGNTIYF. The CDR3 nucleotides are TGTGCCATCAGTGAGTCTGCAGGGTCTGGAAACACCATATATTTT.

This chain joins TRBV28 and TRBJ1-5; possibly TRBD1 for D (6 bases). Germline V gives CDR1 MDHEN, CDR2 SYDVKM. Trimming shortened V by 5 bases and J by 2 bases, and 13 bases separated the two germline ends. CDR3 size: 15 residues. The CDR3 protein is CASSLRTAGNQPQHF. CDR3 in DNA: TGTGCCAGCAGTCTCCGGACAGCAGGCAATCAGCCCCAGCATTTT.

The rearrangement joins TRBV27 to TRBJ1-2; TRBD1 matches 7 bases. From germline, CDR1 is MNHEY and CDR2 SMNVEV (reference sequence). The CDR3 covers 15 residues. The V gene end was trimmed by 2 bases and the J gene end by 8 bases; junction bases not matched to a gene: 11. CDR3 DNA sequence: TGTGCCAGCAGTTTAAGGAGGGAGGGGGCTCGGGGCTACACCTTC. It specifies CASSLRREGARGYTF.